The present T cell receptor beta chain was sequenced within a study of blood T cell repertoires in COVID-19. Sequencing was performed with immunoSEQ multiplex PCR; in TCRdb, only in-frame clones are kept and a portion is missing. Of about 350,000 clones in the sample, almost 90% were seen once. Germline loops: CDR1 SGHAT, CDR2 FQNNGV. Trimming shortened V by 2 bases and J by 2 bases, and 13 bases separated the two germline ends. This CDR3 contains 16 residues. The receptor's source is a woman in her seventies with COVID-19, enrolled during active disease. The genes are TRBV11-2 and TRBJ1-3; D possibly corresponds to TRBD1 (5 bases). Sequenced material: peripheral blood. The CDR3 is CASSLYAGLTGNTIYF. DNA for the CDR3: TGTGCCAGCAGCTTATATGCAGGGCTAACTGGAAACACCATATATTTT.